The T cell receptor (beta chain) under discussion was sequenced for a study of T cell responses to AZD1222 COVID-19 vaccine. Study-level results: Only a handful of AZD1222 recipients tested seropositive at baseline.

CDR1 and CDR2 from the germline V gene are SGDLS and YYNGEE. V was pared by 4 bases and J by 4 bases, with 8 bases between. The CDR3 is 12 amino acids. On this clone: What it binds is unknown.

Some clones are missing from TCRdb's copy, which holds only in-frame ones; the method was immunoSEQ multiplex PCR. The repertoire holds approximately 110,000 clones, about 93% seen once, with 2% to 2.5% in the top ten. The sequence came from an adult in good health. The chain has TRBV9 and TRBJ2-5; D is ambiguous. The sequenced sample was peripheral blood, obtained on day 0 of AZD1222 vaccination. The CDR3 nucleotides read TGTGCCAGCAGCCCCCTCGGAGAGACCCAGTACTTC. Its protein is CASSPLGETQYF.